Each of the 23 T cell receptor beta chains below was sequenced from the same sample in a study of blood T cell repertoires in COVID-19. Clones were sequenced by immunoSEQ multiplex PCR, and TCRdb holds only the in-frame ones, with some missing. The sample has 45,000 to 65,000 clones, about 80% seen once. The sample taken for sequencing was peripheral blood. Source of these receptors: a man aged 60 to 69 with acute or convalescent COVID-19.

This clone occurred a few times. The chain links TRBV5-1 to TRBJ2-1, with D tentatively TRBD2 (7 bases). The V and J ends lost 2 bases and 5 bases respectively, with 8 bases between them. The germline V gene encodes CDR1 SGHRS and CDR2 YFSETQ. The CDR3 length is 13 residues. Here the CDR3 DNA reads TGCGCCAGCAGCTTAGGGGGGGACAATGAGCAGTTCTTC. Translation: CASSLGGDNEQFF.

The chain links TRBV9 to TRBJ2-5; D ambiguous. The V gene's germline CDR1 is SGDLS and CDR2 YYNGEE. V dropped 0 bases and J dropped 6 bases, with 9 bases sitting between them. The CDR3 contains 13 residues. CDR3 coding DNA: TGTGCCAGCAGCGTAGATGAGCTCCAGACCCAGTACTTC. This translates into CASSVDELQTQYF.

CDR3 bases: TGTGCCAGTAGTTTGGCAGGCTATGGCTACACCTTC. Its protein is CASSLAGYGYTF. The gene calls are TRBV19 and TRBJ1-2; D is ambiguous. This CDR3 contains 12 residues. Trimming stripped 5 bases from V and 4 bases from J, with 8 bases between. Germline CDR1 LNHDA, CDR2 SQIVND (reference sequence).

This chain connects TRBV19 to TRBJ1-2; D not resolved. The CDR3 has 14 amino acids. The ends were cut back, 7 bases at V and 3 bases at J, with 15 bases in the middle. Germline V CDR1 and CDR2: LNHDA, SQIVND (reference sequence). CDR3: CASTRHSQDYGYTF. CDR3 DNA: TGTGCCAGTACCAGACACTCTCAGGACTATGGCTACACCTTC.

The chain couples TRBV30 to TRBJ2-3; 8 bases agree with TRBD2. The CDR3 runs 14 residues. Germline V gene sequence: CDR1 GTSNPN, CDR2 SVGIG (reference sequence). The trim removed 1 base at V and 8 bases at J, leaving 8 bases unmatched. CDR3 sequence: CAWSGRRGGVTQYF. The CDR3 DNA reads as TGTGCCTGGAGTGGGCGCCGGGGGGGTGTTACGCAGTATTTT.

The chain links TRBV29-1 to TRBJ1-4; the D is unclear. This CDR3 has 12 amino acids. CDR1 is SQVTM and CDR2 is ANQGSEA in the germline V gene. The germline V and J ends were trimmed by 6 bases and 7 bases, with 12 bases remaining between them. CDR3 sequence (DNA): TGCAGCGTGGGAGGTGGGTCTGAAAAACTGTTTTTT. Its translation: CSVGGGSEKLFF.

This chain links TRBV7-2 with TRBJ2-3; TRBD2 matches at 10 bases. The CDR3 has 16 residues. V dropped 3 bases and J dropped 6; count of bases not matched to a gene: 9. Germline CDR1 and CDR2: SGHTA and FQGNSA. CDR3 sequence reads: CASSFHRAGGPDTQYF. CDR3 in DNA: TGTGCCAGCAGCTTCCACAGAGCGGGGGGGCCGGATACGCAGTATTTT.

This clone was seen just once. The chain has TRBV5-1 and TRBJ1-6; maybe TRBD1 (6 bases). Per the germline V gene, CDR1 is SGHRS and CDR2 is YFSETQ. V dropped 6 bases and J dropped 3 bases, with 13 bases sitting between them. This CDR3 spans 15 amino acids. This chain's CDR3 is CASTQQGGYNSPLHF. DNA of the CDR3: TGCGCCAGCACGCAACAGGGTGGCTATAATTCACCCCTCCACTTT.

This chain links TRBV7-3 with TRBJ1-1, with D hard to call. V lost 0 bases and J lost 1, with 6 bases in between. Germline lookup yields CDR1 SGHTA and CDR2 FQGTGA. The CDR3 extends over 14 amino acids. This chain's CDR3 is CASSLTQSNTEAFF. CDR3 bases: TGTGCCAGCAGCTTAACGCAGTCGAACACTGAAGCTTTCTTT. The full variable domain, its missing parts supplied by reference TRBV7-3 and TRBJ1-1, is GAGVSQTPSNKVTEKGKYVELRCDPISGHTALYWYRQSLGQGPEFLIYFQGTGAADDSGLPNDRFFAVRPEGSVSTLKIQRTERGDSAVYLCASSLTQSNTEAFFGQGTRLTVV.

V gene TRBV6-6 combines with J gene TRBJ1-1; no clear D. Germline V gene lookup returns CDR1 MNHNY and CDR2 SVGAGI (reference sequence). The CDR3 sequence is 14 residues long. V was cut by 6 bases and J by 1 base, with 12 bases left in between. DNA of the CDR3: TGTGCCAGCAGCCTACAGACAACGAACACTGAAGCTTTCTTT. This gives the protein CASSLQTTNTEAFF.

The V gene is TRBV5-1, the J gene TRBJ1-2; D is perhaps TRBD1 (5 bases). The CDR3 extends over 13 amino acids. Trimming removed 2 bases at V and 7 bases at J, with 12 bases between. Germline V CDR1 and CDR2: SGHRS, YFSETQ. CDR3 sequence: CASSLPGDGGYTF. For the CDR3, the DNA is TGCGCCAGCAGCTTACCGGGGGATGGTGGCTACACCTTC. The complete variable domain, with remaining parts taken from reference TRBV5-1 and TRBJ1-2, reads KAGVTQTPRYLIKTRGQQVTLSCSPISGHRSVSWYQQTPGQGLQFLFEYFSETQRNKGNFPGRFSGRQFSNSRSEMNVSTLELGDSALYLCASSLPGDGGYTFGSGTRLTVV.

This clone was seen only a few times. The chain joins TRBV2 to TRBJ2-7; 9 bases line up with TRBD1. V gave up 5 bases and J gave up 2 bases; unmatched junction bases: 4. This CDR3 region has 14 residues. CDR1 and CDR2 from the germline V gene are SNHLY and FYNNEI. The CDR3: CASSKDRGPYEQYF. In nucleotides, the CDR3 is TGTGCCAGCAGTAAGGACAGGGGTCCCTACGAGCAGTACTTC.

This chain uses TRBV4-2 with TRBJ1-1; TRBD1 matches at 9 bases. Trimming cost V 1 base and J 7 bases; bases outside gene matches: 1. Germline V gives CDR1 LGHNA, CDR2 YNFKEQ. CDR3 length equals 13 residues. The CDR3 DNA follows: TGTGCCAGCAGCCAAGCGACAGGGGGTGAAGCTTTCTTT. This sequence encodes CASSQATGGEAFF.

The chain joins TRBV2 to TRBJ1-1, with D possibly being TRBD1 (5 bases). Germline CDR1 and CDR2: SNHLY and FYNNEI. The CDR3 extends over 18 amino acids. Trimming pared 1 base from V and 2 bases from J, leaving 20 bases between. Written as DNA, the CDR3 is TGTGCCAGCAGTGAAGGGAGGACATCGGGGGGGGTTAACACTGAAGCTTTCTTT. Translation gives CASSEGRTSGGVNTEAFF.

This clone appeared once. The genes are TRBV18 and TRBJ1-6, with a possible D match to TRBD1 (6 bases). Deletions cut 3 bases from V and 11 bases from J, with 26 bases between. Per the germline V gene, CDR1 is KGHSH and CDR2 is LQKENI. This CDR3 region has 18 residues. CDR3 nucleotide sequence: TGTGCCAGCTCACCCCAGCGGGGTGGGGGGCCAGGATTTCCACCCCTCCACTTT. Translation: CASSPQRGGGPGFPPLHF.

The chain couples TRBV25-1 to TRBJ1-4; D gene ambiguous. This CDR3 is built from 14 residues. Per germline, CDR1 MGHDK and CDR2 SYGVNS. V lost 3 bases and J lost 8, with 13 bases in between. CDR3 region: CASSDDLAAEKLFF. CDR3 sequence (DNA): TGTGCCAGCAGTGATGACCTTGCGGCGGAAAAACTGTTTTTT. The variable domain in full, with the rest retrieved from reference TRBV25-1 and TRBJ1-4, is EADIYQTPRYLVIGTGKKITLECSQTMGHDKMYWYQQDPGMELHLIHYSYGVNSTEKGDLSSESTVSRIRTEHFPLTLESARPSHTSQYLCASSDDLAAEKLFFGSGTQLSVL.

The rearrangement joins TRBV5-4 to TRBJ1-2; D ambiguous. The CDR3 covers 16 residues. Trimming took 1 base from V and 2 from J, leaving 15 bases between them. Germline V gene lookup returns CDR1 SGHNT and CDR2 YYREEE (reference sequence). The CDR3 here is CASSLLNAAVNYGYTF. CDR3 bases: TGTGCCAGCAGCTTGCTTAATGCGGCTGTCAACTATGGCTACACCTTC.

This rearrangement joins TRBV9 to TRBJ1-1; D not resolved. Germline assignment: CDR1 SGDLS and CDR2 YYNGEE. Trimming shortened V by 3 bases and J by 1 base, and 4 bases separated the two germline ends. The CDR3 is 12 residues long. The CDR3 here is CASSAGNTEAFF. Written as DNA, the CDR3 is TGTGCCAGCAGCGCAGGGAACACTGAAGCTTTCTTT.

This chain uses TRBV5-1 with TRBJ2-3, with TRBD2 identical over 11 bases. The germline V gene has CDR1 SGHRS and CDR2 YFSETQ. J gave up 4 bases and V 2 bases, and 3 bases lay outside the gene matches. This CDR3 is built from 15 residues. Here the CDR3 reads CASSLLAGASDTQYF. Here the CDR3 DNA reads TGCGCCAGCAGCTTACTAGCGGGGGCTTCAGATACGCAGTATTTT.

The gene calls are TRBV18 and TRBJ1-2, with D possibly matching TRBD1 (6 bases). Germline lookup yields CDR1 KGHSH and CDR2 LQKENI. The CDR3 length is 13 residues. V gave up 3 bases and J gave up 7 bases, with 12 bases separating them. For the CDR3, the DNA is TGTGCCAGCTCACCCGAACGGGGGGCTGGCTACACCTTC. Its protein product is CASSPERGAGYTF.

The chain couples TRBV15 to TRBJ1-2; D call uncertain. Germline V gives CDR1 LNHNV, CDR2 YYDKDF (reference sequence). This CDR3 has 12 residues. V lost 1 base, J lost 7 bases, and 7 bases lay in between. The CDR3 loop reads CATSRGGIGYTF. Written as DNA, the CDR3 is TGTGCCACCAGCAGAGGAGGTATTGGCTACACCTTC. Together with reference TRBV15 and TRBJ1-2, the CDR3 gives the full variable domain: DAMVIQNPRYQVTQFGKPVTLSCSQTLNHNVMYWYQQKSSQAPKLLFHYYDKDFNNEADTPDNFQSRRPNTSFCFLDIRSPGLGDTAMYLCATSRGGIGYTFGSGTRLTVV.

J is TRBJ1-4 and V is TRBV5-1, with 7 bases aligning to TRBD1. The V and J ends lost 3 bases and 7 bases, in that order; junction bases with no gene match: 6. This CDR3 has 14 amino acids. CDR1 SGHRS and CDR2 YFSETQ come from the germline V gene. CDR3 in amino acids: CASSSTGVAEKLFF. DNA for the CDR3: TGCGCCAGCAGCTCAACAGGGGTGGCTGAAAAACTGTTTTTT. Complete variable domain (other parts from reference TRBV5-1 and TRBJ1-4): KAGVTQTPRYLIKTRGQQVTLSCSPISGHRSVSWYQQTPGQGLQFLFEYFSETQRNKGNFPGRFSGRQFSNSRSEMNVSTLELGDSALYLCASSSTGVAEKLFFGSGTQLSVL.

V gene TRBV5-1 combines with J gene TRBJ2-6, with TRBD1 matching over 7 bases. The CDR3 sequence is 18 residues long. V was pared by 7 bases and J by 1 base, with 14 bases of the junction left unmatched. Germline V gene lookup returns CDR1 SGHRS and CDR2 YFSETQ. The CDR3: CASAPIQGVASGANVLTF. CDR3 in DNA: TGCGCCAGCGCCCCCATCCAGGGGGTCGCGTCTGGGGCCAACGTCCTGACTTTC.